This T cell receptor (beta chain) came from a study of T-cell reconstitution after alpha-beta-depleted transplantation in children. Study conclusions and caveats: As was reported, about two months after transplant, alpha-beta T cells came from several hundred expanded graft clones. One year post-transplant, T-cell counts and diversity were largely derived from T cells produced anew.

As to this clonotype: Its specificity is unknown.

Per germline, CDR1 MNHEY and CDR2 SVGAGI. This CDR3 contains 16 residues. V lost 2 bases to trimming and J lost 5 bases; unmatched junction nucleotides: 8. A TCRbeta library incorporating unique molecular identifiers was prepared. TCRdb redid the calling of the PCR reads with MiXCR, one entry per CDR3 protein. The repertoire holds about 400,000 distinct CDR3 sequences, with around 15% as singletons. The chain employs TRBV6-5 and TRBJ2-1; 8 bases fit TRBD2. This receptor was identified in a boy in the first two years of life who had a stem cell transplant for Wiskott-Aldrich syndrome, so the T cells may come from the graft donor. This specimen was PBMCs, mostly from graft donor cells, taken 360 days after TCRalphabeta/CD19-depleted stem cell transplant. The CDR3 loop reads CASSYVGGGDHNEQFF. DNA for the CDR3: TGTGCCAGCAGTTACGTCGGGGGGGGGGACCACAATGAGCAGTTCTTC.